These 16 T cell receptor beta chains share one sample of origin, sequenced in a study of T-cell reconstitution after alpha-beta-depleted transplantation in children. As it was prepared, the TCRbeta library received unique molecular identifiers. TCRdb ran MiXCR on the PCR reads and lists one entry per CDR3 protein. Here the sample spans about 240,000 distinct CDR3 sequences, around 11% being singletons. Sequences were derived from PBMCs from the stem cell graft donor, sampled from the stem cell graft. Receptors originate from a human donor who donated a stem cell graft to a child with acute lymphoblastic leukemia.

This clonotype was seen many times. The chain carries TRBV9 and TRBJ2-5; TRBD2 agrees at 14 bases. This CDR3 comprises 18 residues. Germline V gene data show CDR1 as SGDLS and CDR2 as YYNGEE. V lost 0 bases to trimming and J lost 1 base; unmatched junction nucleotides: 5. CDR3 sequence (DNA): TGTGCCAGCAGCGTAGCCCCAGGGACTAGCGGGGGCCAAGAGACCCAGTACTTC. Its protein is CASSVAPGTSGGQETQYF.

This clonotype occurred many times. This sequence joins TRBV7-9 and TRBJ1-2; 7 positions agree with TRBD1. Germline CDR1 reads SEHNR; CDR2 reads FQNEAQ (reference sequence). There are 13 residues in the CDR3. This CDR3 reads CGMRGQVVEGYTF. In DNA, the CDR3 is TGTGGCATGCGAGGACAGGTGGTAGAGGGCTACACCTTC.

This clonotype was counted at least ten times. The chain joins TRBV20-1 to TRBJ2-3, with D possibly being TRBD2 (6 bases). Trimming shortened V by 4 bases and J by 2 bases, and 19 bases separated the two germline ends. Germline V gene lookup returns CDR1 DFQATT and CDR2 SNEGSKA (reference sequence). This CDR3 spans 16 amino acids. The CDR3 DNA is TGCAGTGCTAACCCGGGGACTCCCTCGCTCACAGATACGCAGTATTTT. The encoded protein is CSANPGTPSLTDTQYF.

Many counts were recorded for this clonotype. The rearrangement joins TRBV20-1 to TRBJ2-2, with TRBD2 matching over 10 bases. V shed 1 base, J shed 5 bases, and the junction held 10 bases outside the gene matches. This CDR3 spans 17 amino acids. Germline V CDR1 and CDR2: DFQATT, SNEGSKA (reference sequence). The CDR3 DNA is TGCAGTGCTAGAGCAGAGCCAGCGGGAGGGCCAACCGGGGAGCTGTTTTTT. Protein product: CSARAEPAGGPTGELFF.

This clonotype was counted many times. The gene calls are TRBV28 and TRBJ1-2; D is unresolved. Trimming shortened V by 4 bases and J by 7 bases, and 10 bases separated the two germline ends. The CDR3 is 12 amino acids. Looked up from germline, CDR1 is MDHEN and CDR2 is SYDVKM. DNA of the CDR3: TGTGCCAGCAGTTCTCCCCCCGGTGGCTACACCTTC. Translated: CASSSPPGGYTF.

The V gene is TRBV11-2, the J gene TRBJ2-2; D ambiguous. Germline assignment: CDR1 SGHAT and CDR2 FQNNGV. Trimming removed 0 bases from V and 9 bases from J, with 8 bases in between. The CDR3 is 13 amino acids. The CDR3 DNA reads TGTGCCAGCAGCTTAGATCCTGGGAGGGAGCTGTTTTTT. This gives the protein CASSLDPGRELFF. The entire variable domain, with the rest obtained from reference TRBV11-2 and TRBJ2-2, is as follows: EAGVAQSPRYKIIEKRQSVAFWCNPISGHATLYWYQQILGQGPKLLIQFQNNGVVDDSQLPKDRFSAERLKGVDSTLKIQPAKLEDSAVYLCASSLDPGRELFFGEGSRLTVL.

This clonotype has at least ten counts. The chain carries TRBV29-1 and TRBJ1-4, with 7 bases lining up with TRBD1. Per germline, CDR1 SQVTM and CDR2 ANQGSEA. Trimming took 7 bases from V and 3 from J; bases not matched to a gene: 5. This CDR3 comprises 13 residues. The chain's CDR3 is CSARDSPNEKLFF. CDR3 nucleotide sequence: TGCAGCGCAAGGGACAGCCCTAATGAAAAACTGTTTTTT.

To note about this clonotype: This sequence may be a read error, since a much larger clone differs from it by one base. This sequence joins TRBV20-1 and TRBJ1-1; 9 bases are a match to TRBD1. Germline V CDR1 and CDR2: DFQATT, SNEGSKA (reference sequence). CDR3 size: 13 residues. CDR3 coding DNA: TGCAGTGCTTGGGCGACAGGGGGTACTGTAGCTTTCTTT. It codes for CSAWATGGTVAFF.

This clonotype was observed at least ten times. V and J are TRBV20-1 and TRBJ2-5, with a tentative D call TRBD2 (6 bases). Per germline, CDR1 DFQATT and CDR2 SNEGSKA (reference sequence). Trimming stripped 4 bases from V and 2 bases from J, with 8 bases between. The CDR3 contains 12 residues. CDR3 sequence (DNA): TGCAGTGCTACACGGGGGCAAGAGACCCAGTACTTC. This gives the protein CSATRGQETQYF.

This clonotype was recorded many times. The V gene is TRBV6-1, the J gene TRBJ1-2, with D possibly matching TRBD1 (6 bases). The CDR3 is 14 residues long. Germline-derived CDR1 and CDR2 are MNHNS and SASEGT. V was clipped by 0 bases and J by 7 bases, with 12 bases between them. The CDR3 sequence is CASSEAGRGSGYTF. In DNA form, the CDR3 reads TGTGCCAGCAGTGAAGCCGGCAGGGGTAGTGGCTACACCTTC.

This rearrangement joins TRBV28 to TRBJ2-2; D perhaps matches TRBD1 (5 bases). V lost 5 bases and J lost 4, with 14 bases in between. The CDR3 contains 15 residues. The germline CDR1 and CDR2 sequences are MDHEN and SYDVKM. The CDR3 here is CASSGLGQSTGELFF. CDR3 nucleotides: TGTGCCAGCAGTGGCCTGGGGCAGTCCACCGGGGAGCTGTTTTTT.

This clonotype has a count of ten or more. The CDR3 protein is CASSGPGLMNTEAFF. The CDR3 coding sequence is TGTGCCAGCAGCGGGCCGGGACTCATGAACACTGAAGCTTTCTTT. V usage is TRBV9 and J usage is TRBJ1-1; perhaps TRBD1 as D (5 bases). The CDR3 is 15 residues long. From germline, CDR1 is SGDLS and CDR2 YYNGEE. V was cut by 3 bases and J by 0 bases, with 12 bases left in between.

The sample holds many counts of this clonotype. The chain links TRBV7-2 to TRBJ1-1, with 9 nucleotides matching TRBD1. J was trimmed by 4 bases and V by 0 bases; bases with no gene match: 3. There are 15 residues in the CDR3. Germline V gene sequence: CDR1 SGHTA, CDR2 FQGNSA. The CDR3 DNA follows: TGTGCCAGCAGCTTAGCTGGGACAGGGTCCACTGAAGCTTTCTTT. Translating it yields CASSLAGTGSTEAFF. The complete variable domain, with remaining parts taken from reference TRBV7-2 and TRBJ1-1, reads GAGVSQSPSNKVTEKGKDVELRCDPISGHTALYWYRQSLGQGLEFLIYFQGNSAPDKSGLPSDRFSAERTGGSVSTLTIQRTQQEDSAVYLCASSLAGTGSTEAFFGQGTRLTVV.

At least ten counts were recorded for this clonotype. The chain links TRBV12-3 or TRBV12-4 to TRBJ1-5; no reliable D call. V was trimmed by 3 bases and J by 6 bases, leaving 12 bases between them. The CDR3 contains 14 residues. This CDR3 reads CASSLPGIRQPQHF. The CDR3 bases are TGTGCCAGCAGTTTGCCCGGGATCCGTCAGCCCCAGCATTTT.

This clonotype was observed many times. This chain links TRBV12-3 or TRBV12-4 with TRBJ2-5, with D maybe TRBD2 (6 bases). This CDR3 comprises 13 residues. Between the trimmed V and J ends, which lost 5 bases and 3 bases, there was a span of 10 bases. The CDR3 DNA reads TGTGCCAGCAGTAGGGACTTAAAAGAGACCCAGTACTTC. This translates into CASSRDLKETQYF.

This clonotype has a count of ten or more. The chain carries TRBV25-1 and TRBJ1-3; the match to TRBD1 covers 7 bases. This CDR3 spans 15 amino acids. Germline assignment: CDR1 MGHDK and CDR2 SYGVNS. The trim removed 3 bases at V and 4 bases at J, leaving 6 bases unmatched. CDR3 in DNA: TGTGCCAGCAGTGACGGGACAGTACCGGGAAACACCATATATTTT. As protein: CASSDGTVPGNTIYF.